Listed here are 20 T cell receptor beta chains from one sample, sequenced in a study of blood T cell repertoires in COVID-19. This table comes from immunoSEQ multiplex PCR, and its TCRdb copy is limited to in-frame clones, with some not included. Found here are around 140,000 clones, about 89% of them singletons; the top ten hold 2.5% to 3%. The sample was peripheral blood. Receptors originate from a man aged 60-69 years with active or convalescent COVID-19.

V is TRBV4-1 and J is TRBJ2-6; 9 bases are a match to TRBD1. Germline assignment: CDR1 MGHRA and CDR2 YSYEKL. V lost 0 bases, J lost 4 bases, and 13 bases stayed unmatched. The CDR3 consists of 20 residues. CDR3 coding DNA: TGCGCCAGCAGCCAAGAGGGGACAGGGAGCTTCTCCCCCGGGGCCAACGTCCTGACTTTC. This gives the protein CASSQEGTGSFSPGANVLTF.

CDR3 residues: CASSAGPSGTGELFF. The CDR3 DNA follows: TGTGCCAGTAGTGCGGGACCCTCCGGCACCGGGGAGCTGTTTTTT. The rearrangement links TRBV19 to TRBJ2-2; the D gene is possibly TRBD2 (6 bases). The germline V gene has CDR1 LNHDA and CDR2 SQIVND (reference sequence). Trimming pared 5 bases from V and 4 bases from J, leaving 14 bases between. The CDR3 loop spans 15 amino acids.

The chain uses TRBV24-1 and TRBJ1-1, with D perhaps TRBD1 (6 bases). The CDR3 consists of 15 residues. Trimming removed 3 bases at V and 2 bases at J, with 12 bases between. Germline CDR1 reads KGHDR; CDR2 reads SFDVKD. The CDR3 DNA sequence: TGTGCCACCAGTGATCCTACACAGGGAAACACTGAAGCTTTCTTT. It yields the protein CATSDPTQGNTEAFF.

The rearrangement links TRBV18 to TRBJ2-1; 7 nucleotides agree with TRBD1. Trimming took 4 bases from V and 4 from J; bases not matched to a gene: 4. The V gene's germline CDR1 is KGHSH and CDR2 LQKENI. CDR3 length: 14 amino acids. Written as DNA, the CDR3 is TGTGCCAGCTCACTTTCGGGACAGTACAATGAGCAGTTCTTC. Its translation: CASSLSGQYNEQFF.

This clone was seen only a few times. The chain recombines TRBV14 with TRBJ2-5, with D maybe TRBD1 (6 bases). There are 15 residues in the CDR3. From germline, CDR1 is SGHDN and CDR2 FVKESK. V shed 4 bases and J shed 5 bases, with 17 bases lying between them. The CDR3 here is CASSPLRGKVETQYF. As DNA, the CDR3 is TGTGCCAGCAGCCCTCTGAGGGGGAAGGTCGAGACCCAGTACTTC.

This clone was recorded once. This chain links TRBV3-1 (or the pseudogene TRBV3-2) with TRBJ2-1; a weak D match, TRBD2 (6 bases). The germline V and J ends were trimmed by 4 bases and 4 bases, with 11 bases remaining between them. CDR1 is LGHDT, CDR2 YNNKEL, per germline (reference sequence). The CDR3 contains 14 residues. The CDR3 spells CASSLRGDYNEQFF. Written as DNA, the CDR3 is TGTGCCAGCAGCCTGCGCGGGGATTACAATGAGCAGTTCTTC.

The gene calls are TRBV7-2 and TRBJ1-5; D may be TRBD1 (6 bases). From germline, CDR1 is SGHTA and CDR2 FQGNSA. The length of the CDR3 is 16 residues. V lost 4 bases to trimming and J lost 3 bases, with 16 bases between them. As DNA, the CDR3 is TGTGCCAGCAGCTCCAACGGACAGATTATCAATCAGCCCCAGCATTTT. Translating gives CASSSNGQIINQPQHF.

The rearrangement links TRBV6-2 or TRBV6-3 to TRBJ2-7; TRBD2 matches at 8 bases. CDR1 MNHEY and CDR2 SVGEGT come from the germline V gene. The CDR3 is 16 amino acids. Losses at the gene ends were 2 bases for V and 3 bases for J; bases not matched to a gene: 9. The CDR3 loop reads CASSYAGGGLSYEQYF. In DNA form, the CDR3 reads TGTGCCAGCAGTTACGCAGGCGGGGGGTTAAGCTACGAGCAGTACTTC.

The V call is TRBV28, the J call TRBJ1-1, with D possibly being TRBD1 (6 bases). Germline CDR1 is MDHEN and CDR2 is SYDVKM. The CDR3 is made up of 15 amino acids. Trimming pared 5 bases from V and 2 bases from J, leaving 15 bases between. This chain's CDR3 is CASSPQTGINTEAFF. The CDR3 DNA sequence: TGTGCCAGCAGTCCCCAAACAGGGATCAACACTGAAGCTTTCTTT.

The chain links TRBV6-5 to TRBJ1-5; tentatively, D is TRBD1 (6 bases). Germline V CDR1 and CDR2: MNHEY, SVGAGI. V lost 5 bases to trimming and J lost 0 bases, with 8 bases between them. The CDR3 has 14 amino acids. This chain's CDR3 is CASSQGNSNQPQHF. CDR3 DNA: TGTGCCAGCAGTCAGGGGAATAGCAATCAGCCCCAGCATTTT.

The gene calls are TRBV5-4 and TRBJ1-1; 9 positions match TRBD1. The CDR3 extends over 14 amino acids. Germline values: CDR1 SGHNT, CDR2 YYREEE (reference sequence). The CDR3 loop reads CATTLQGANTEAFF. In nucleotides, the CDR3 is TGTGCGACCACCCTACAGGGGGCAAACACTGAAGCTTTCTTT.

V is TRBV9 and J is TRBJ1-1; a weak D match, TRBD1 (5 bases). V was pared by 0 bases and J by 1 base, with 16 bases between. This CDR3 comprises 17 residues. CDR1 and CDR2 from the germline V gene are SGDLS and YYNGEE. DNA for the CDR3: TGTGCCAGCAGCGTAGCTACGGGGGGGACTCAGAACACTGAAGCTTTCTTT. Its protein product is CASSVATGGTQNTEAFF.

The chain combines TRBV6-5 with TRBJ1-1, with a weak D call TRBD1 (5 bases). Germline CDR1 and CDR2: MNHEY and SVGAGI. V dropped 7 bases and J dropped 4 bases, with 19 bases sitting between them. This CDR3 spans 15 amino acids. CDR3 residues: CASNFREGWFTEAFF. As DNA, the CDR3 is TGTGCCAGCAACTTCAGGGAGGGGTGGTTCACTGAAGCTTTCTTT.

This clone occurred a few times. The chain is built from TRBV10-1 and TRBJ2-7; 11 bases match TRBD1. Germline V gives CDR1 WNHNN, CDR2 SYGVQD (reference sequence). The junction had 10 bases not matched to a gene; V was cut back by 7 bases and J by 2 bases. This CDR3 comprises 16 residues. CDR3 DNA sequence: TGCGCCAGCATGGGGACAGGGGGTGTTATTACCTACGAGCAGTACTTC. It encodes CASMGTGGVITYEQYF.

The chain employs TRBV2 and TRBJ1-5; D is undetermined. This CDR3 is 13 amino acids long. Trimming left V 3 bases short and J 5 bases short, with 8 bases between. Germline V gene sequence: CDR1 SNHLY, CDR2 FYNNEI. The CDR3 DNA sequence: TGTGCCAGCAGTGAGGTGGGAGATCAGCCCCAGCATTTT. It encodes CASSEVGDQPQHF.

The rearrangement links TRBV11-2 to TRBJ2-5; no reliable D call. V was clipped by 2 bases and J by 1 base, with 11 bases between them. There are 15 residues in the CDR3. CDR1 is SGHAT and CDR2 is FQNNGV in the germline V gene. The CDR3 loop is CASSLNPASQETQYF. CDR3 DNA: TGTGCCAGCAGCTTAAACCCAGCGAGCCAAGAGACCCAGTACTTC.

This rearrangement joins TRBV5-8 to TRBJ2-3, with 8 bases fitting TRBD1. Germline V gene data show CDR1 as SGHTS and CDR2 as YDEGEE. The ends lost 0 bases at V and 6 bases at J; junction bases unmatched: 9. CDR3 size: 16 residues. As DNA, the CDR3 is TGTGCCAGCAGCTTGGCCGGCCAGGGGGCAGTGGATACGCAGTATTTT. Translating gives CASSLAGQGAVDTQYF.

The J gene is TRBJ2-3, the V gene TRBV18; perhaps TRBD1 as D (6 bases). Per germline, CDR1 KGHSH and CDR2 LQKENI. This CDR3 contains 15 residues. With 2 bases removed from V and 3 bases from J, the gap between germline ends came to 12 bases. For the CDR3, the DNA is TGTGCCAGCTCACCAGGCGCAGGGGCTACAGATACGCAGTATTTT. As protein: CASSPGAGATDTQYF.

The V call is TRBV4-1, the J call TRBJ2-7; 8 bases are shared with TRBD1. CDR3 length: 14 residues. Germline CDR1 reads MGHRA; CDR2 reads YSYEKL. V lost 5 bases to trimming and J lost 0 bases; unmatched junction nucleotides: 3. CDR3 region: CASSLGTGSYEQYF. CDR3 sequence (DNA): TGCGCCAGCAGCTTAGGGACAGGCTCCTACGAGCAGTACTTC.

This clone was seen once. This sequence joins TRBV4-3 and TRBJ2-7; D possibly corresponds to TRBD1 (6 bases). Germline values: CDR1 LGHNA, CDR2 YSLEER. The V gene lost 4 bases and the J gene lost 0 bases, with 13 bases spanning the gap. The CDR3 is 15 residues long. The CDR3 nucleotides are TGCGCCAGCAGCCGGAACCAGGACAGCTCCTACGAGCAGTACTTC. It is translated as CASSRNQDSSYEQYF.